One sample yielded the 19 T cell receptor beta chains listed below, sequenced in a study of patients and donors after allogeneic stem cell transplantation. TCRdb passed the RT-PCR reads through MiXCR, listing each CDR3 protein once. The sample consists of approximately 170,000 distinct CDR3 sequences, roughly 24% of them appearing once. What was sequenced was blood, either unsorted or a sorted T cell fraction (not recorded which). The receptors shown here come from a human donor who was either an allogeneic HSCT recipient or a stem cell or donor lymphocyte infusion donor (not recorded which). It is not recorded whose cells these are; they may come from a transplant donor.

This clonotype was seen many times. The CDR3 protein is CASSYPRDRAYSNTEAFF. The CDR3 bases are TGTGCCAGCAGTTACCCTCGGGACAGGGCCTACTCGAACACTGAAGCTTTCTTT. The V gene is TRBV6-2 or TRBV6-3, the J gene TRBJ1-1; 9 positions agree with TRBD1. V lost 2 bases and J lost 1; bases outside the gene matches: 11. Germline V gene sequence: CDR1 MNHEY, CDR2 SVGEGT. The CDR3 is made up of 18 amino acids.

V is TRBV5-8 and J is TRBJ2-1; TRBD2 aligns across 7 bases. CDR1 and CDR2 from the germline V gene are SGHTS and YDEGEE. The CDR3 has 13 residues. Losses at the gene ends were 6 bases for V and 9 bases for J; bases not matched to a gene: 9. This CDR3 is CASTPWGGGEQFF. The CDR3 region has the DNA TGTGCCAGCACCCCGTGGGGGGGGGGTGAGCAGTTCTTC. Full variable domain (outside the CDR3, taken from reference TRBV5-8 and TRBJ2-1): EAGVTQSPTHLIKTRGQQATLRCSPISGHTSVYWYQQALGLGLQFLLWYDEGEERNRGNFPPRFSGRQFPNYSSELNVNALELEDSALYLCASTPWGGGEQFFGPGTRLTVL.

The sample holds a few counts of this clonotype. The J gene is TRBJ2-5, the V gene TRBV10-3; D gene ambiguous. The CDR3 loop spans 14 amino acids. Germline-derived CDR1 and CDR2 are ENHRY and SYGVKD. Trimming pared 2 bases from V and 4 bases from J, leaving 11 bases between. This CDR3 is CAISEGLGTETQYF. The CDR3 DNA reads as TGTGCCATCAGTGAGGGCCTAGGTACAGAGACCCAGTACTTC.

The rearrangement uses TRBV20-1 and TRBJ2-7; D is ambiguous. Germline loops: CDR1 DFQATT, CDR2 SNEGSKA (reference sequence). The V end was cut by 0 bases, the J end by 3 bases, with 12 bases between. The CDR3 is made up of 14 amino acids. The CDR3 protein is CSARDSRRIYEQYF. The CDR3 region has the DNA TGCAGTGCTAGAGATTCACGGCGGATCTACGAGCAGTACTTC.

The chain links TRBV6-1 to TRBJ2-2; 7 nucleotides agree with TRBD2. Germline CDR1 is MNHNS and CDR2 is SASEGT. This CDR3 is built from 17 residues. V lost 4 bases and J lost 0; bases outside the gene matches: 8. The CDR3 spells CASSVLRGSANTGELFF. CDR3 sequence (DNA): TGTGCCAGCAGTGTTCTGCGGGGGAGCGCGAACACCGGGGAGCTGTTTTTT.

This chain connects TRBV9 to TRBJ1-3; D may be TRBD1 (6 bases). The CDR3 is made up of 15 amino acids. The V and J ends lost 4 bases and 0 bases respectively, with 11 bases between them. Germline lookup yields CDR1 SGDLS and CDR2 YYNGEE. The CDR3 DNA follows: TGTGCCAGCAGCATACAGGGTAACTCTGGAAACACCATATATTTT. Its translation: CASSIQGNSGNTIYF.

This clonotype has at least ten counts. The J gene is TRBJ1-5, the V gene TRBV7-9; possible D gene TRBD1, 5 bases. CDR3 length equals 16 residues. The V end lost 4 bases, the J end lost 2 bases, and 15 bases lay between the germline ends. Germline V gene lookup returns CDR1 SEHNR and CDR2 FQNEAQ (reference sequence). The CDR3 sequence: CASSYLGRDGNQPQHF. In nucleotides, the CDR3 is TGTGCCAGCAGCTATCTCGGCAGGGATGGCAATCAGCCCCAGCATTTT. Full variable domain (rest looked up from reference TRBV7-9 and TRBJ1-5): DTGVSQNPRHKITKRGQNVTFRCDPISEHNRLYWYRQTLGQGPEFLTYFQNEAQLEKSRLLSDRFSAERPKGSFSTLEIQRTEQGDSAMYLCASSYLGRDGNQPQHFGDGTRLSIL.

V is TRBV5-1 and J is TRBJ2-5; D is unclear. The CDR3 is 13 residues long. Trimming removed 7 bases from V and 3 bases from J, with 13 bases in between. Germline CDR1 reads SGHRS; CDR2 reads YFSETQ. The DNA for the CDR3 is TGCGCCAGCCATCTGGAGTTCGAAGAGACCCAGTACTTC. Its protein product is CASHLEFEETQYF.

The CDR3 DNA is TGTGCCAGCAGCCCCAAGGACAGGGGGGTAGCTTTCTTT. This gives the protein CASSPKDRGVAFF. This chain links TRBV16 with TRBJ1-1; 10 bases align to TRBD1. Per the germline V gene, CDR1 is KGHSY and CDR2 is FQNENV. This CDR3 has 13 residues. V lost 4 bases to trimming and J lost 10 bases; unmatched junction nucleotides: 6.

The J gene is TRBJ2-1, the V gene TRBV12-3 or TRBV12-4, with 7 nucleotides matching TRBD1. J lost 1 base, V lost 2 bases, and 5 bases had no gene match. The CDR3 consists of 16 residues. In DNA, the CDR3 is TGTGCCAGCAGTTTAACTGGGACAGCTTCCTACAATGAGCAGTTCTTC. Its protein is CASSLTGTASYNEQFF.

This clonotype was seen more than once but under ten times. This CDR3 is CASSAGTGEGADTQYF. The DNA of the CDR3 is TGTGCCAGCAGTGCTGGGACGGGGGAAGGAGCAGATACGCAGTATTTT. V gene TRBV12-3 or TRBV12-4 combines with J gene TRBJ2-3; D is perhaps TRBD2 (6 bases). CDR3 length: 16 amino acids. V shed 5 bases and J shed 4 bases, with 19 bases lying between them.

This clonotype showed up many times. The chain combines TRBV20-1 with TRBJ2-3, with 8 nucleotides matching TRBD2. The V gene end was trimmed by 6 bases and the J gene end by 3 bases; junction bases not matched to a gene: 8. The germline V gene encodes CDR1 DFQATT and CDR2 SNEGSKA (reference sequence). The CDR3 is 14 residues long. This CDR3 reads CSAPSSGSTDTQYF. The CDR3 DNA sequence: TGCAGTGCCCCCTCAAGCGGGAGTACAGATACGCAGTATTTT.

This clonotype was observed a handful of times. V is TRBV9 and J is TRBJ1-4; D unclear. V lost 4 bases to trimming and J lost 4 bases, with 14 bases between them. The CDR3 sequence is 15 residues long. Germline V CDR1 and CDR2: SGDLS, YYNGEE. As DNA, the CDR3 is TGTGCCAGCAGCCGATACCCGACCCTTAATGAAAAACTGTTTTTT. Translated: CASSRYPTLNEKLFF.

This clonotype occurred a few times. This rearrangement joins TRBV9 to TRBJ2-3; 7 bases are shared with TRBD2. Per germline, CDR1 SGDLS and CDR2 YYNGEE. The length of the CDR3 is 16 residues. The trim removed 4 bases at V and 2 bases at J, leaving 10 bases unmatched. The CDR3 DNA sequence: TGTGCCAGCAGCCCCCGGAGCGGGAAGAACACAGATACGCAGTATTTT. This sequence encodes CASSPRSGKNTDTQYF.

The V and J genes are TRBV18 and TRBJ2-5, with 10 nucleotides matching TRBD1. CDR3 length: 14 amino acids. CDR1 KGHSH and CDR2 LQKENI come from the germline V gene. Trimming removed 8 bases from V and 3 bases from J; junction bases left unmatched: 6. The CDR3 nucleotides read TGTGCCAGCACGAAGGGACAGGGGAAAGAGACCCAGTACTTC. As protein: CASTKGQGKETQYF.

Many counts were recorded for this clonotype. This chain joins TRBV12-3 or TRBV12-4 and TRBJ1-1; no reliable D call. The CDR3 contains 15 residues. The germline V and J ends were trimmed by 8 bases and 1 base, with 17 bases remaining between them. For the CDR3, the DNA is TGTGCCAGCCGACGGGGTTTTAAGTGGAACACTGAAGCTTTCTTT. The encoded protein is CASRRGFKWNTEAFF.

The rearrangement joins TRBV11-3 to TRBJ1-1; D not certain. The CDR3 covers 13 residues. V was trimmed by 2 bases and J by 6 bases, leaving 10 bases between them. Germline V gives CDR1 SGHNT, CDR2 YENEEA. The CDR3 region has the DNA TGTGCCAGCAGCTTAATCGAGTCCCCTGAAGCTTTCTTT. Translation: CASSLIESPEAFF.

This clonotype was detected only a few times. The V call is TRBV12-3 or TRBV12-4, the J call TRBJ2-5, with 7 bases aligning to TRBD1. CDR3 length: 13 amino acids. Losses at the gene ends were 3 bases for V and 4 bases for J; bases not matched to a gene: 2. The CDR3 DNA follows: TGTGCCAGCAGTTTGAACAGGGGAGAGACCCAGTACTTC. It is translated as CASSLNRGETQYF.

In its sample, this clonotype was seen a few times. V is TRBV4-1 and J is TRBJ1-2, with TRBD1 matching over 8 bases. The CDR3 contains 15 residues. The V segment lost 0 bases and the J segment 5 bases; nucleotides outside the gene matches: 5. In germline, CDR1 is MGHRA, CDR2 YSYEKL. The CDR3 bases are TGCGCCAGCAGCCAAGATGCAGGGGGCGGTTATGGCTACACCTTC. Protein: CASSQDAGGGYGYTF.